This entry lists 26 T cell receptor beta chains sequenced from one sample in a study of cytomegalovirus exposure and HLA in healthy donors. PCR amplification relied on 60 Vbeta primers (plus 13 Jbeta primers). Method: immunoSEQ multiplex PCR; TCRdb's copy keeps in-frame clones and lacks some. The repertoire holds approximately 99,000 clones, around 80% seen once, with approximately 3.3% in the top ten. Material: PBMCs. The source is a male donor in good health and CMV-seropositive.

V usage is TRBV19 and J usage is TRBJ1-1; D is perhaps TRBD1 (5 bases). V lost 3 bases and J lost 7, with 12 bases in between. Per germline, CDR1 LNHDA and CDR2 SQIVND (reference sequence). The CDR3 loop spans 13 amino acids. The CDR3 loop is CASSIGHGREAFF. CDR3 DNA: TGTGCCAGTAGTATTGGACACGGACGTGAAGCTTTCTTT. Filled out from reference TRBV19 and TRBJ1-1, the complete variable domain reads DGGITQSPKYLFRKEGQNVTLSCEQNLNHDAMYWYRQDPGQGLRLIYYSQIVNDFQKGDIAEGYSVSREKKESFPLTVTSAQKNPTAFYLCASSIGHGREAFFGQGTRLTVV.

The J gene is TRBJ1-2, the V gene TRBV6-1, with D possibly TRBD1 on 6 matching bases. The germline V and J ends were trimmed by 6 bases and 4 bases, with 9 bases remaining between them. Germline V gene data show CDR1 as MNHNS and CDR2 as SASEGT. This CDR3 is 12 amino acids long. In DNA, the CDR3 is TGTGCCAGCAGGACAGGACTCTATGGCTACACCTTC. It specifies CASRTGLYGYTF.

In this sample, this clone turned up a few times. The CDR3 nucleotides read TGTGCCACCAGCAGAGATGCGGGGGGGCTGGGCGAGCAGTACTTC. Protein product: CATSRDAGGLGEQYF. The rearrangement links TRBV15 to TRBJ2-7; TRBD2 matches 9 bases. V lost 0 bases, J lost 6 bases, and 6 bases stayed unmatched. Germline CDR1 and CDR2: LNHNV and YYDKDF (reference sequence). This CDR3 has 15 residues.

V usage is TRBV6-5 and J usage is TRBJ1-2; D not resolved. Germline-derived CDR1 and CDR2 are MNHEY and SVGAGI. The length of the CDR3 is 11 residues. V was shortened by 6 bases and J by 4 bases, with 6 bases between the two germline ends. The CDR3 is CASRAIYGYTF. In DNA, the CDR3 is TGTGCCAGCAGGGCCATCTATGGCTACACCTTC.

J is TRBJ2-2 and V is TRBV5-1; the D gene is possibly TRBD2 (5 bases). This CDR3 is built from 14 residues. Trimming took off 4 bases at V and 4 bases at J, with 11 bases between the two ends. Per the germline V gene, CDR1 is SGHRS and CDR2 is YFSETQ. The CDR3 sequence: CASSPGEFTGELFF. In DNA form, the CDR3 reads TGCGCCAGCAGCCCCGGGGAGTTCACCGGGGAGCTGTTTTTT.

A few counts support this clone. The chain couples TRBV23-1 to TRBJ1-3; D not resolved. TRBV23-1 falls under the ORF class, with uncertain function. Trimming removed 2 bases from V and 3 bases from J, with 11 bases in between. The CDR3 length is 15 residues. This chain's CDR3 is CASSQRTAHGNTIYF. Written as DNA, the CDR3 is TGCGCCAGCAGTCAAAGAACAGCCCATGGAAACACCATATATTTT.

V gene TRBV30 combines with J gene TRBJ2-5; TRBD1 aligns across 7 bases. The V gene end was trimmed by 6 bases and the J gene end by 6 bases; junction bases not matched to a gene: 7. CDR1 is GTSNPN and CDR2 is SVGIG in the germline V gene (reference sequence). The CDR3 loop spans 12 amino acids. The CDR3 DNA reads TGTGCCTGCCAGGGGGTGAGAAAGACCCAGTACTTC. This translates into CACQGVRKTQYF.

This chain links TRBV5-1 with TRBJ1-1; tentatively, D is TRBD1 (6 bases). Trimming removed 0 bases at V and 6 bases at J, with 9 bases between. The V gene's germline CDR1 is SGHRS and CDR2 YFSETQ. The CDR3 consists of 13 residues. In DNA form, the CDR3 reads TGCGCCAGCAGCTTGGAACAGGGCCCTGAAGCTTTCTTT. This translates into CASSLEQGPEAFF.

The chain joins TRBV6-5 to TRBJ1-1, with 8 bases that match TRBD1. There are 16 residues in the CDR3. Germline V gives CDR1 MNHEY, CDR2 SVGAGI. J lost 5 bases, V lost 3 bases, and 11 bases had no gene match. CDR3: CASSYWGRGRQTEAFF. The CDR3, as DNA: TGTGCCAGCAGTTATTGGGGCAGGGGGCGTCAGACTGAAGCTTTCTTT.

The V gene is TRBV4-1, the J gene TRBJ1-4; D remains unclear. This CDR3 has 14 amino acids. The V gene lost 2 bases and the J gene lost 5 bases, with 9 bases spanning the gap. Looked up from germline, CDR1 is MGHRA and CDR2 is YSYEKL. The CDR3 reads CASSQTGRNEKLFF. The CDR3 DNA is TGCGCCAGCAGCCAAACTGGGAGGAATGAAAAACTGTTTTTT.

The V call is TRBV27, the J call TRBJ2-7; D is possibly TRBD2 (6 bases). V lost 0 bases to trimming and J lost 3 bases, with 6 bases between them. The CDR3 is 13 residues long. Germline values: CDR1 MNHEY, CDR2 SMNVEV (reference sequence). The CDR3 reads CASSLSGGYEQYF. For the CDR3, the DNA is TGTGCCAGCAGTTTATCCGGGGGCTACGAGCAGTACTTC.

The V and J genes are TRBV4-1 and TRBJ2-7; unclear D gene. Germline CDR1 reads MGHRA; CDR2 reads YSYEKL. This CDR3 has 13 residues. V lost 2 bases and J lost 2, with 7 bases in between. CDR3 bases: TGCGCCAGCAGCCAAATTGAGACCTACGAGCAGTACTTC. As protein: CASSQIETYEQYF.

This sequence joins TRBV28 and TRBJ1-5; 8 bases are a match to TRBD1. J lost 7 bases, V lost 7 bases, and 6 bases had no gene match. Germline V CDR1 and CDR2: MDHEN, SYDVKM. This CDR3 region has 13 residues. The CDR3 is CASIQGAGQPQHF. CDR3 coding DNA: TGTGCCAGCATCCAGGGGGCAGGACAGCCCCAGCATTTT.

Only one count was recorded for this clone. DNA for the CDR3: TGTGCCAGCAGCTTAGACAGGGCAACTAATGAAAAACTGTTTTTT. Its translation is CASSLDRATNEKLFF. The rearrangement joins TRBV11-2 to TRBJ1-4; D perhaps matches TRBD1 (5 bases). Germline V CDR1 and CDR2: SGHAT, FQNNGV. Trimming took off 0 bases at V and 0 bases at J, with 5 bases between the two ends. The CDR3 is 15 amino acids.

This rearrangement joins TRBV19 to TRBJ1-5, with a weak D call TRBD1 (5 bases). V lost 6 bases and J 4 bases, leaving 19 bases between the germline ends. This CDR3 comprises 16 residues. From germline, CDR1 is LNHDA and CDR2 SQIVND (reference sequence). CDR3 loop: CASSRLDSHPNQPQHF. The CDR3 region has the DNA TGTGCCAGTAGCCGACTCGACAGCCATCCGAATCAGCCCCAGCATTTT. Drawing the rest from reference TRBV19 and TRBJ1-5, the complete variable domain is DGGITQSPKYLFRKEGQNVTLSCEQNLNHDAMYWYRQDPGQGLRLIYYSQIVNDFQKGDIAEGYSVSREKKESFPLTVTSAQKNPTAFYLCASSRLDSHPNQPQHFGDGTRLSIL.

The genes are TRBV7-6 and TRBJ2-7; D perhaps matches TRBD1 (6 bases). Germline lookup yields CDR1 SGHVS and CDR2 FNYEAQ. Trimming stripped 5 bases from V and 1 base from J, with 27 bases between. The length of the CDR3 is 19 residues. For the CDR3, the DNA is TGTGCCAGCAGCCCTAGAGTGGCAGCCCCCGGGACACCATCCTACGAGCAGTACTTC. This translates into CASSPRVAAPGTPSYEQYF.

This clone appeared once. V usage is TRBV5-1 and J usage is TRBJ2-1; the D gene is possibly TRBD2 (5 bases). This CDR3 comprises 14 residues. V lost 3 bases, J lost 7 bases, and 14 bases lay in between. The germline gives CDR1 SGHRS, CDR2 YFSETQ. In DNA, the CDR3 is TGCGCCAGCAGCTCGACATTCGGGGTAAATGAGCAGTTCTTC. Residues: CASSSTFGVNEQFF.

The chain has TRBV19 and TRBJ2-2, with D possibly being TRBD1 (5 bases). This CDR3 is built from 15 residues. V lost 3 bases and J lost 1, with 9 bases in between. The V gene's germline CDR1 is LNHDA and CDR2 SQIVND (reference sequence). CDR3 sequence reads: CASSIGQGNTGELFF. The CDR3 region has the DNA TGTGCCAGTAGTATTGGGCAGGGGAACACCGGGGAGCTGTTTTTT. The full variable domain, completed using reference TRBV19 and TRBJ2-2, is DGGITQSPKYLFRKEGQNVTLSCEQNLNHDAMYWYRQDPGQGLRLIYYSQIVNDFQKGDIAEGYSVSREKKESFPLTVTSAQKNPTAFYLCASSIGQGNTGELFFGEGSRLTVL.

J is TRBJ1-2 and V is TRBV29-1, with D perhaps TRBD1 (6 bases). Trimming stripped 6 bases from V and 8 bases from J, with 22 bases between. This CDR3 spans 14 amino acids. Germline V gene lookup returns CDR1 SQVTM and CDR2 ANQGSEA. CDR3 residues: CSVALISGETGYTF. The CDR3 DNA reads as TGCAGCGTGGCCCTTATCTCAGGGGAGACCGGCTACACCTTC. The full variable domain, with the rest looked up from reference TRBV29-1 and TRBJ1-2, is SAVISQKPSRDICQRGTSLTIQCQVDSQVTMMFWYRQQPGQSLTLIATANQGSEATYESGFVIDKFPISRPNLTFSTLTVSNMSPEDSSIYLCSVALISGETGYTFGSGTRLTVV.

The CDR3 nucleotides read TGTGCCAGCAGTCCATCCGGGACTCTTCAGCCCCAGCATTTT. This translates into CASSPSGTLQPQHF. The rearrangement joins TRBV27 to TRBJ1-5; D might be TRBD1 (5 bases). CDR3 length: 14 residues. Trimming left V 5 bases short and J 6 bases short, with 14 bases between. CDR1 MNHEY and CDR2 SMNVEV come from the germline V gene (reference sequence).

V and J are TRBV6-4 and TRBJ2-3, with 9 nucleotides matching TRBD1. CDR1 and CDR2 (germline): MRHNA, SNTAGT. CDR3 length equals 15 residues. Trimming took 0 bases from V and 6 from J; bases not matched to a gene: 4. CDR3 nucleotides: TGTGCCAGCAGTGACTCAGGACAGGGGTCTGATACGCAGTATTTT. Translating it yields CASSDSGQGSDTQYF.

This rearrangement joins TRBV7-2 to TRBJ2-1; possible D gene TRBD1, 6 bases. Germline V gene lookup returns CDR1 SGHTA and CDR2 FQGNSA. The CDR3 loop spans 16 amino acids. V lost 2 bases, J lost 4 bases, and 15 bases lay in between. As DNA, the CDR3 is TGTGCCAGCAGCTTAAGGGGACAACTACCTTACAATGAGCAGTTCTTC. As protein: CASSLRGQLPYNEQFF.

The chain has TRBV9 and TRBJ1-2, with TRBD1 as a possible D gene (5 bases). Germline loops: CDR1 SGDLS, CDR2 YYNGEE. Trimming took off 0 bases at V and 6 bases at J, with 24 bases between the two ends. This CDR3 region has 18 residues. CDR3 DNA: TGTGCCAGCAGCGTAGATGTGCCAGGATGGGGGGAAGAAAATGGCTACACCTTC. Amino acids: CASSVDVPGWGEENGYTF.

The chain joins TRBV9 to TRBJ1-1; tentatively, D is TRBD1 (6 bases). The V gene's germline CDR1 is SGDLS and CDR2 YYNGEE. This CDR3 spans 15 amino acids. The V gene lost 4 bases and the J gene lost 3 bases, with 16 bases spanning the gap. The CDR3 nucleotides are TGTGCCAGCAGCCCTTCGGGACAAGGAGACACTGAAGCTTTCTTT. Its protein product is CASSPSGQGDTEAFF.

The V call is TRBV5-1, the J call TRBJ1-2; 9 positions match TRBD1. CDR3 length equals 13 residues. CDR1 is SGHRS and CDR2 is YFSETQ in the germline V gene. The J segment lost 13 bases and the V segment lost 0 bases, leaving 7 bases of the junction unmatched. CDR3 protein: CASSLEGTGPSTF. For the CDR3, the DNA is TGCGCCAGCAGCTTGGAAGGGACAGGGCCGAGCACCTTC.

The rearrangement joins TRBV5-1 to TRBJ1-6; D may be TRBD1 (6 bases). Germline CDR1 and CDR2: SGHRS and YFSETQ. The CDR3 length is 16 residues. Trimming left V 0 bases short and J 5 bases short, with 12 bases between. The CDR3 DNA is TGCGCCAGCAGCTTGGGGGTACAGGGAGATAATTCACCCCTCCACTTT. Protein sequence: CASSLGVQGDNSPLHF.